The TCR beta chain described here comes from a study of T-cell reconstitution after alpha-beta-depleted transplantation in children. Unique molecular identifiers featured in how the TCRbeta library was prepared. TCRdb reprocessed the PCR reads via MiXCR and lists one record per CDR3 protein. The data hold more than 250,000 distinct CDR3 sequences, with about a tenth observed a single time. This CDR3 spans 13 amino acids. V lost 0 bases and J lost 4, with 7 bases in between. Looked up from germline, CDR1 is SGHRS and CDR2 is YFSETQ. The specimen comprised PBMCs from the stem cell graft donor, sampled from the stem cell graft. The chain links TRBV5-1 to TRBJ2-5; D gene uncertain. This receptor was obtained from a human donor who donated a stem cell graft to a child with SCID. Written as DNA, the CDR3 is TGCGCCAGCAGCTTGGTATTTCGAGAGACCCAGTACTTC. This sequence encodes CASSLVFRETQYF.